This T cell receptor beta chain comes out of a study of Graves' ophthalmopathy and Graves' hyperthyroidism. This clonotype was observed at least ten times. RNA transcripts were the source from which TCR beta CDR3 regions were amplified. RT-PCR was first run with HTBI primers, then multiplex PCR in a second round. TCRdb analysed the multiplex PCR reads with MiXCR anew, one entry per CDR3 protein. The sample records some 170,000 distinct CDR3 sequences, around two fifths being singletons. Ophthalmopathy donors' eye disease showed moderate-to-severe activity, CAS of at least 3, NOSPECS of at least 4 and duration under 3 months. The CDR3 contains 13 residues. The germline gives CDR1 MNHNS, CDR2 SASEGT. The V and J ends lost 7 bases and 2 bases respectively, with 12 bases between them.

The chain uses TRBV6-1 and TRBJ2-7; possibly TRBD1 for D (5 bases). The clonotype originates from a man aged 25 to 45 with Graves' ophthalmopathy. Sequenced sample: peripheral blood. Written as DNA, the CDR3 is TGTGCCAGCACTGACAGTTATACCTACGAGCAGTACTTC. Encoded protein: CASTDSYTYEQYF.